This T cell receptor (beta chain) is drawn from a study of cytomegalovirus exposure and HLA in healthy donors. Study conclusions and caveats: The study had only CMV serostatus as immune exposure information.

Whereas donors were nominally healthy upon sampling, unrecorded immune exposures were probable. V was trimmed by 8 bases and J by 3 bases, leaving 11 bases between them. The CDR3 is 13 amino acids. Germline CDR1 reads SNHLY; CDR2 reads FYNNEI. A remark on this clone: What it binds is unknown.

Amplification used 60 Vbeta primers and 13 Jbeta primers. The method was immunoSEQ multiplex PCR; TCRdb's version includes in-frame clones alone and lacks a portion of them. The sample table includes more than 140,000 clones. What was sequenced was PBMCs. The sequence derives from a woman aged 18-30 years in good health and CMV-seronegative. V and J are TRBV2 and TRBJ1-5; D is uncertain. The CDR3 nucleotides are TGTGCCAGCGAGGGCGGCCTCAATCAGCCCCAGCATTTT. Translated: CASEGGLNQPQHF.